The next 5 T cell receptor beta chains were all read from a single sample in a study of T cells in Graves' hyperthyroidism and ophthalmopathy. RNA transcripts served as the template for amplifying TCR beta CDR3 regions. First-round RT-PCR with HTBI primers amplified the TCR CDR3 region. In TCRdb, the multiplex PCR reads were re-called with MiXCR into one record per CDR3 protein. This repertoire shows hundreds of thousands of distinct CDR3 sequences, nearly 20% found once; its top ten account for over 45%. Material: blood. The origin of the receptors is a man aged 40-49 years with Graves' ophthalmopathy.

In its sample, this clonotype was seen a few times. The rearrangement uses TRBV6-1 and TRBJ1-5; perhaps TRBD1 as D (5 bases). Per the germline V gene, CDR1 is MNHNS and CDR2 is SASEGT. CDR3 length: 15 amino acids. V lost 4 bases and J 0 bases, leaving 10 bases between the germline ends. CDR3 in amino acids: CASSGQRLSNQPQHF. CDR3 sequence (DNA): TGTGCCAGCAGTGGACAGCGGCTTAGCAATCAGCCCCAGCATTTT.

This clonotype was counted many times. The chain links TRBV20-1 to TRBJ2-1, with 13 positions matching TRBD2. Trimming cost V 5 bases and J 8 bases; bases outside gene matches: 9. This CDR3 is 15 amino acids long. Germline V gene lookup returns CDR1 DFQATT and CDR2 SNEGSKA (reference sequence). CDR3 DNA: TGCAGTGCTTCGACTAGCGGGAGGCGGGTCGATGAGCAGTTCTTC. Translated, it gives CSASTSGRRVDEQFF.

This clonotype was detected many times. The chain is built from TRBV5-6 and TRBJ1-1; TRBD1 aligns across 7 bases. Germline V lookup: CDR1 SGHDT, CDR2 YYEEEE. Trimming removed 1 base from V and 3 bases from J; junction bases left unmatched: 6. The CDR3 is 15 residues long. CDR3: CASSLPGTADTEAFF. Here the CDR3 DNA reads TGTGCCAGCAGCTTGCCCGGGACAGCCGACACTGAAGCTTTCTTT.

This chain joins TRBV12-3 or TRBV12-4 and TRBJ2-2; D is ambiguous. The V and J ends lost 6 bases and 4 bases respectively, with 12 bases between them. This CDR3 has 14 amino acids. CDR3 amino acids: CASSHGWGTGELFF. The DNA of the CDR3 is TGTGCCAGCAGCCACGGGTGGGGCACCGGGGAGCTGTTTTTT.

The rearrangement links TRBV20-1 to TRBJ2-7; tentative D call: TRBD2 (7 bases). V was trimmed by 3 bases and J by 6 bases, leaving 18 bases between them. Per germline, CDR1 DFQATT and CDR2 SNEGSKA (reference sequence). This CDR3 region has 14 residues. CDR3 residues: CSARDEGGGGEQYF. The CDR3 DNA reads as TGCAGTGCTAGGGACGAGGGGGGGGGTGGCGAGCAGTACTTC.